This TCR beta chain was obtained from a study of CD8 T cells in ankylosing spondylitis. Note on this clonotype: Its antigen remains unknown.

Researchers built TCR beta libraries using quantitative 5'-RACE with molecular barcodes. TCRdb itself ran the 5' RACE reads through MiXCR, one entry per CDR3 protein. This sample has some 700,000 distinct CDR3 sequences, with 15% to 20% found just once. General study results and limits: Typical of ankylosing spondylitis blood, it appeared, was a TCR beta motif of eight highly homologous variants. Before this, some motif variants had been reported in reactive arthritis synovial fluid and blood. As reported, disease-linked clones showed significant enrichment in matched ankylosing spondylitis synovial fluid.

V was pared by 6 bases and J by 2 bases, with 13 bases of the junction left unmatched. Germline V gene data show CDR1 as KGHDR and CDR2 as SFDVKD. The length of the CDR3 is 17 residues. This clonotype was sampled from a male donor with ankylosing spondylitis. The material sequenced was blood, either unsorted or a sorted T cell fraction (not recorded which). This chain uses TRBV24-1 with TRBJ2-5; 8 bases agree with TRBD1. This chain's CDR3 is CATSQTPGTGLQETQYF. In DNA, the CDR3 is TGTGCCACCAGTCAGACCCCCGGGACAGGATTACAAGAGACCCAGTACTTC.